One sample yielded the 21 T cell receptor beta chains listed below, sequenced in a study of spatial heterogeneity in lung cancer. Overall study findings and caveats: Within tumors, counts of expanded alpha and beta TCRs tracked tumor mutation counts.

Time point denoted: sample taken at primary tumor resection. TCRdb itself ran the 5' RACE reads through MiXCR, one entry per CDR3 protein. The sample records under 4,000 distinct CDR3 sequences, approximately 10% being singletons. The antigens for these receptors are not known. The sample consisted of lung tumor tissue, taken at surgery. The source of these receptors is a male donor with early-stage non-small cell lung cancer.

This clonotype counts as medium-sized. The gene calls are TRBV13 and TRBJ1-1; 8 nucleotides line up with TRBD1. This CDR3 is 15 amino acids long. Germline CDR1 and CDR2: PRHDT and FYEKMQ (reference sequence). J was trimmed by 4 bases and V by 4 bases; bases with no gene match: 8. CDR3 protein: CASSSHGQGSTEAFF. The DNA of the CDR3 is TGTGCCAGCAGCTCCCATGGACAGGGAAGCACTGAAGCTTTCTTT.

This clonotype has a count of ten or more. J is TRBJ2-6 and V is TRBV5-1; maybe TRBD2 (6 bases). Germline V lookup: CDR1 SGHRS, CDR2 YFSETQ. Trimming shortened V by 3 bases and J by 0 bases, and 19 bases separated the two germline ends. The CDR3 totals 19 residues. The CDR3 sequence: CASSWGRSDSVSGANVLTF. The CDR3, as DNA: TGCGCCAGCAGCTGGGGGAGGTCCGACTCAGTCTCTGGGGCCAACGTCCTGACTTTC.

V gene TRBV10-3 combines with J gene TRBJ2-4, with D perhaps being TRBD1 or TRBD2 (7 bases each). Germline V gene data show CDR1 as ENHRY and CDR2 as SYGVKD. The CDR3 consists of 14 residues. V was clipped by 5 bases and J by 8 bases, with 16 bases between them. CDR3 in amino acids: CAISSSGGEDIQYF. In DNA, the CDR3 is TGTGCCATCAGTTCGTCAGGGGGGGAGGACATTCAGTACTTC.

This clonotype is medium-sized within its sample. V usage is TRBV28 and J usage is TRBJ2-1; TRBD2 matches 7 bases. Per germline, CDR1 MDHEN and CDR2 SYDVKM. Germline trimming cut 6 bases from V and 1 base from J; bases unmatched to any gene: 6. This CDR3 has 15 amino acids. The CDR3 spells CASRGAGTSYNEQFF. In nucleotides, the CDR3 is TGTGCCAGCAGGGGAGCGGGGACTTCCTACAATGAGCAGTTCTTC.

In its sample, this clonotype is medium-sized (0.01 to 0.1%). This chain joins TRBV27 and TRBJ2-7; 7 positions agree with TRBD2. CDR1 and CDR2 from the germline V gene are MNHEY and SMNVEV (reference sequence). This CDR3 is built from 13 residues. With V trimmed by 6 bases and J by 4 bases, 6 bases remained unmatched. The CDR3 sequence is CASRLGGEYEQYF. The CDR3 DNA reads TGTGCCAGCAGATTGGGGGGGGAATACGAGCAGTACTTC.

By sample share, this clonotype is medium-sized. The chain combines TRBV18 with TRBJ2-6; 7 bases are shared with TRBD1. Germline V gene lookup returns CDR1 KGHSH and CDR2 LQKENI. V shed 4 bases and J 0 bases; nucleotides not matched to a gene: 12. The CDR3 runs 19 residues. CDR3 sequence: CASSLPRTGQGSGANVLTF. CDR3 nucleotides: TGTGCCAGCTCACTTCCCCGGACAGGCCAAGGCTCTGGGGCCAACGTCCTGACTTTC.

This clonotype is labeled as medium-sized. The chain joins TRBV7-6 to TRBJ2-5, with TRBD2 identical over 7 bases. The V and J ends lost 5 bases and 1 base, in that order; junction bases with no gene match: 13. The CDR3 has 17 residues. CDR1 and CDR2 (germline): SGHVS, FNYEAQ. The CDR3 here is CASSRVFSGGSQETQYF. The CDR3 DNA is TGTGCCAGCAGCCGAGTCTTCTCCGGGGGGTCCCAAGAGACCCAGTACTTC.

This clonotype came up a few times. The genes are TRBV24-1 and TRBJ2-5; a possible D gene is TRBD1 (6 bases). The germline gives CDR1 KGHDR, CDR2 SFDVKD. V was shortened by 4 bases and J by 4 bases, with 12 bases between the two germline ends. The CDR3 is 14 amino acids. The DNA for the CDR3 is TGTGCCACCAGTGAAGCAAGGGGGAGAGAGACCCAGTACTTC. It translates to CATSEARGRETQYF.

This clonotype is medium-sized. The chain employs TRBV19 and TRBJ1-2, with D perhaps TRBD1 (5 bases). V dropped 2 bases and J dropped 2 bases, with 9 bases sitting between them. CDR1 is LNHDA, CDR2 SQIVND, per germline (reference sequence). The CDR3 is 14 amino acids. CDR3 protein: CASSINRWNYGYTF. In nucleotides, the CDR3 is TGTGCCAGTAGTATAAACAGGTGGAACTATGGCTACACCTTC.

A few counts support this clonotype. The chain has TRBV19 and TRBJ1-5; D remains ambiguous. The germline V and J ends were trimmed by 2 bases and 3 bases, with 11 bases remaining between them. The CDR3 spans 15 residues. The germline V gene encodes CDR1 LNHDA and CDR2 SQIVND (reference sequence). CDR3 region: CASSIPHLNNQPQHF. CDR3 nucleotide sequence: TGTGCCAGTAGTATACCCCATCTTAACAATCAGCCCCAGCATTTT.

This rearrangement joins TRBV6-2 or TRBV6-3 to TRBJ2-2, with D unclear. CDR1 MNHEY and CDR2 SVGEGT come from the germline V gene. This CDR3 has 14 residues. Trimming shortened V by 6 bases and J by 3 bases, and 11 bases separated the two germline ends. The CDR3 nucleotides are TGTGCCAGCAGATTCACAGAGGACACCGGGGAGCTGTTTTTT. It encodes CASRFTEDTGELFF.

For this clonotype: Its ends do not fully match the called genes, so a read error is possible. The chain links TRBV18 to TRBJ2-7; D is perhaps TRBD2 (5 bases). CDR1 and CDR2 from the germline V gene are KGHSH and LQKENI. The CDR3 is made up of 15 amino acids. This CDR3 reads CAISPDRVAFYEQYF. DNA for the CDR3: TGTGCCATCTCACCAGACCGCGTAGCGTTCTACGAGCAGTACTTC.

By proportion, this clonotype is medium-sized. CDR3 in amino acids: CASSLASGQGNTEAFF. In nucleotides, the CDR3 is TGTGCCAGCAGCTTGGCCAGTGGGCAGGGGAACACTGAAGCTTTCTTT. This chain joins TRBV5-4 and TRBJ1-1, with D possibly being TRBD1 (5 bases). The ends were cut back, 0 bases at V and 1 base at J, with 13 bases in the middle. CDR3 size: 16 residues. The germline V gene encodes CDR1 SGHNT and CDR2 YYREEE (reference sequence).

By proportion, this clonotype is medium-sized. This chain's CDR3 is CASSLTSGGASKYIEQFF. Written as DNA, the CDR3 is TGTGCCAGCAGTTTAACTAGCGGGGGGGCCTCTAAGTATATTGAGCAGTTCTTC. The chain has TRBV6-5 and TRBJ2-1; TRBD2 aligns across 13 bases. The CDR3 runs to 18 residues. CDR1 MNHEY and CDR2 SVGAGI come from the germline V gene. The trim removed 4 bases at V and 9 bases at J, leaving 15 bases unmatched.

Sample share makes this clonotype large (0.1 to 1%). V and J are TRBV9 and TRBJ2-7; TRBD1 or TRBD2 may be the D gene (5 bases each). The CDR3 has 15 residues. V shed 0 bases and J shed 3 bases, with 13 bases lying between them. Germline V gene sequence: CDR1 SGDLS, CDR2 YYNGEE. The CDR3 is CASSVATGTGYEQYF. The CDR3 DNA sequence: TGTGCCAGCAGCGTAGCTACTGGGACCGGCTACGAGCAGTACTTC.

This clonotype was seen a few times. The V and J genes are TRBV5-1 and TRBJ2-1, with 10 nucleotides matching TRBD2. CDR1 SGHRS and CDR2 YFSETQ come from the germline V gene. The CDR3 contains 14 residues. The junction had 6 bases not matched to a gene; V was cut back by 4 bases and J by 8 bases. The DNA for the CDR3 is TGCGCCAGCAGCCGGACTAGCGGCGGGTATGAGCAGTTCTTC. Amino acids: CASSRTSGGYEQFF.

This clonotype is medium-sized in the sample. The chain carries TRBV12-3 or TRBV12-4 and TRBJ1-1, with D perhaps TRBD1 (6 bases). V lost 5 bases and J lost 3, with 19 bases in between. This CDR3 is built from 16 residues. Written as DNA, the CDR3 is TGTGCCAGCAGTCTCCTCCGGTGGGGGCTGGACACTGAAGCTTTCTTT. This codes for CASSLLRWGLDTEAFF.

In its sample, this clonotype was seen many times. The rearrangement joins TRBV5-4 to TRBJ2-2; 9 nucleotides agree with TRBD1. The CDR3 sequence is 19 residues long. Germline CDR1 SGHNT, CDR2 YYREEE (reference sequence). The V and J ends lost 4 bases and 7 bases, in that order; junction bases with no gene match: 20. The CDR3 protein is CASSPGTYRGQYRGGELFF. The CDR3 nucleotides read TGTGCCAGCAGCCCTGGTACCTACAGGGGGCAGTATAGGGGCGGGGAGCTGTTTTTT.

The genes are TRBV6-5 and TRBJ2-3; unclear D gene. CDR3 length: 15 amino acids. Germline CDR1 is MNHEY and CDR2 is SVGAGI. V was shortened by 0 bases and J by 2 bases, with 9 bases between the two germline ends. The CDR3 region is CASSYSTGSTDTQYF. Here the CDR3 DNA reads TGTGCCAGCAGTTACTCAACCGGATCCACAGATACGCAGTATTTT.

This clonotype qualifies as medium-sized. The V call is TRBV29-1, the J call TRBJ1-1; the match to TRBD1 covers 10 bases. This CDR3 region has 14 residues. Germline V gene sequence: CDR1 SQVTM, CDR2 ANQGSEA. The V segment lost 1 base and the J segment 7 bases; nucleotides outside the gene matches: 6. CDR3 DNA: TGCAGCGTTGAAGGGGACAGGGGACTCCATGAAGCTTTCTTT. Translated, it gives CSVEGDRGLHEAFF.

With respect to this clonotype: A much larger clone lies a single base off, so this may be a read error. The chain couples TRBV4-2 to TRBJ2-3; D is possibly TRBD1 (6 bases). The germline V gene has CDR1 LGHNA and CDR2 YNFKEQ. This CDR3 comprises 16 residues. The CDR3 protein is CASSQNNRGGADTQFF. The CDR3 bases are TGTGCCAGCAGCCAAAATAATAGAGGGGGAGCAGATACGCAGTTTTTT.